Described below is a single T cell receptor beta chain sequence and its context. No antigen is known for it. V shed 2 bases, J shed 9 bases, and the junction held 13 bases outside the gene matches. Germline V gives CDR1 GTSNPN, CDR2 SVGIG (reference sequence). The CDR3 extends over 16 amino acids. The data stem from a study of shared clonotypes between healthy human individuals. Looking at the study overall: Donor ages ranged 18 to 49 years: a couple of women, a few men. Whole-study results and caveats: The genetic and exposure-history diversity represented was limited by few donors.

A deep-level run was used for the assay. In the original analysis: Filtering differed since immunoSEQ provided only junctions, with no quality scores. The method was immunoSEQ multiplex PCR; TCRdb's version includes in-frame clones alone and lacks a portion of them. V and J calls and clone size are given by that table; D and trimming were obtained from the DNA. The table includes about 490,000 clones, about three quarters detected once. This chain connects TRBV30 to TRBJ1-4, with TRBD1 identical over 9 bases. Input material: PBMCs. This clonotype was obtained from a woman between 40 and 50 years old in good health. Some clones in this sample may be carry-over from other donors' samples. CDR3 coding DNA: TGTGCCTGGAGTCGAACCCGGGACAGGGAGAGGCAAAAACTGTTTTTT. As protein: CAWSRTRDRERQKLFF.